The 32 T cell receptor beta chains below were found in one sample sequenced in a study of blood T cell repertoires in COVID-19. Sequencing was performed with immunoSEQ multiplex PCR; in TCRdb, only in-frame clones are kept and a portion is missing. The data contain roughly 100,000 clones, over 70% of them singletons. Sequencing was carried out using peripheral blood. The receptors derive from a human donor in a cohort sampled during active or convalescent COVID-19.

CDR3 residues: CASSLGQNPNYGYTF. The CDR3 DNA is TGTGCCAGCAGCTTAGGGCAGAATCCAAACTATGGCTACACCTTC. The chain carries TRBV11-2 and TRBJ1-2, with D uncertain. Germline CDR1 is SGHAT and CDR2 is FQNNGV. The V and J ends lost 1 base and 2 bases respectively, with 11 bases between them. The CDR3 sequence is 15 residues long.

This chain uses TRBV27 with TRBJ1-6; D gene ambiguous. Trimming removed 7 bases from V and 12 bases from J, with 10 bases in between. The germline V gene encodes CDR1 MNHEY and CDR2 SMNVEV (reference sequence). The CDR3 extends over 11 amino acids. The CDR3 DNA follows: TGTGCCAGCAATCCCTCTTTACCCCTCCACTTT. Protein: CASNPSLPLHF.

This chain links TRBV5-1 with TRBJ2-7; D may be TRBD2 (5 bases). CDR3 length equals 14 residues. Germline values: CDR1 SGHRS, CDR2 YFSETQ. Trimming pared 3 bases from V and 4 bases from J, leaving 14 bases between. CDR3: CASSSDQTGYEQYF. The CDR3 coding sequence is TGCGCCAGCAGCTCGGATCAAACGGGGTACGAGCAGTACTTC.

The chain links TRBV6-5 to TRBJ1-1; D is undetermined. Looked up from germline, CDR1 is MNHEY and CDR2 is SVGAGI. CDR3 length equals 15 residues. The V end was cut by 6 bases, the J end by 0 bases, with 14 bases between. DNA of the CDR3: TGTGCCAGCAGGACGGGGAGGGTGGTGAACACTGAAGCTTTCTTT. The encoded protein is CASRTGRVVNTEAFF.

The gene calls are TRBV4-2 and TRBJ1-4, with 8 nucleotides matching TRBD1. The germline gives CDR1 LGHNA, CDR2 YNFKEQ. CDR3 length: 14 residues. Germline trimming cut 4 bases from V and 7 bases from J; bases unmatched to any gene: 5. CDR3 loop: CASSLGQGGEKLFF. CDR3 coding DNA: TGTGCCAGCAGCCTCGGACAGGGTGGTGAAAAACTGTTTTTT.

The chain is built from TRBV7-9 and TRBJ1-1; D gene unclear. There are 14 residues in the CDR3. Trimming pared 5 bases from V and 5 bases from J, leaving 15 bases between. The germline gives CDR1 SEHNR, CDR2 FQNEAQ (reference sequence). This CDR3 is CASSSLYGGTEAFF. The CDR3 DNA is TGTGCCAGCAGCAGCTTATACGGCGGTACTGAAGCTTTCTTT. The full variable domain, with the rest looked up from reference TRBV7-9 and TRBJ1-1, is DTGVSQNPRHKITKRGQNVTFRCDPISEHNRLYWYRQTLGQGPEFLTYFQNEAQLEKSRLLSDRFSAERPKGSFSTLEIQRTEQGDSAMYLCASSSLYGGTEAFFGQGTRLTVV.

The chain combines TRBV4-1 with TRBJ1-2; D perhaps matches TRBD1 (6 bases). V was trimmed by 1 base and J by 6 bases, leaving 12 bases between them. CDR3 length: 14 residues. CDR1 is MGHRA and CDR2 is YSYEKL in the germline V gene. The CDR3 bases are TGCGCCAGCAGCCAAGGTTCAGGGGTGGATGGCTACACCTTC. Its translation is CASSQGSGVDGYTF.

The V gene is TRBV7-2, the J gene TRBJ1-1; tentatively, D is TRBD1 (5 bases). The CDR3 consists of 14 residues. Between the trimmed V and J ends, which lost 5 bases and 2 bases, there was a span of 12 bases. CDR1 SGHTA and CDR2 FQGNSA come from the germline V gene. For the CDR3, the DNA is TGTGCCAGCAGCGTTCAGGGATTTAACACTGAAGCTTTCTTT. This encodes CASSVQGFNTEAFF. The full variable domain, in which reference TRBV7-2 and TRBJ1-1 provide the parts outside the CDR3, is GAGVSQSPSNKVTEKGKDVELRCDPISGHTALYWYRQSLGQGLEFLIYFQGNSAPDKSGLPSDRFSAERTGGSVSTLTIQRTQQEDSAVYLCASSVQGFNTEAFFGQGTRLTVV.

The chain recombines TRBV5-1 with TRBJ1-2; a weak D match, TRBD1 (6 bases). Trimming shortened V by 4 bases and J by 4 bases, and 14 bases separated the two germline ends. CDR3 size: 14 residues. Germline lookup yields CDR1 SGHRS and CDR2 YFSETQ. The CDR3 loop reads CASSHSGAGYGYTF. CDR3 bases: TGCGCCAGCAGCCACTCAGGGGCTGGCTATGGCTACACCTTC.

The CDR3 region has the DNA TGTGCCAGCAGAACGGGCAGGGGCCGGCAAGAGACCCAGTACTTC. As protein: CASRTGRGRQETQYF. This chain joins TRBV7-2 and TRBJ2-5, with a tentative D call TRBD1 (6 bases). V was pared by 6 bases and J by 2 bases, with 16 bases between. The germline V gene has CDR1 SGHTA and CDR2 FQGNSA. The CDR3 has 15 amino acids.

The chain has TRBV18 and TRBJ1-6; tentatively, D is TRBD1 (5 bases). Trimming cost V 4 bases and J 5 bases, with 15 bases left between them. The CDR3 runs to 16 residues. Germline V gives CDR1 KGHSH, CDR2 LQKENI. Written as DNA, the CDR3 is TGTGCCAGCTCACTCTCCCCGGGACTTAATAATTCACCCCTCCACTTT. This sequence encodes CASSLSPGLNNSPLHF.

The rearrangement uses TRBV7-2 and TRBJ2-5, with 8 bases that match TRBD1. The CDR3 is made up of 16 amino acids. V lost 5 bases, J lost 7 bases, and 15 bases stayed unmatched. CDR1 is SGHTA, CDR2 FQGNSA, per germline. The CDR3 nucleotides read TGTGCCAGCAGCCCGCCCTCGCTGGGACAGGAGGGGACCCAGTACTTC. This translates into CASSPPSLGQEGTQYF.

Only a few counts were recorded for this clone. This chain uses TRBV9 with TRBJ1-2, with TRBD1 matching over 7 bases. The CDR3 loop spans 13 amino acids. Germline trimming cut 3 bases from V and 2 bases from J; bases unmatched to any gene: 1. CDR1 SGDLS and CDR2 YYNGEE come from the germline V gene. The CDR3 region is CASSGQGNYGYTF. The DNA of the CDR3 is TGTGCCAGCAGCGGACAGGGAAACTATGGCTACACCTTC. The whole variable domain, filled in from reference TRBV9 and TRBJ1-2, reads DSGVTQTPKHLITATGQRVTLRCSPRSGDLSVYWYQQSLDQGLQFLIQYYNGEERAKGNILERFSAQQFPDLHSELNLSSLELGDSALYFCASSGQGNYGYTFGSGTRLTVV.

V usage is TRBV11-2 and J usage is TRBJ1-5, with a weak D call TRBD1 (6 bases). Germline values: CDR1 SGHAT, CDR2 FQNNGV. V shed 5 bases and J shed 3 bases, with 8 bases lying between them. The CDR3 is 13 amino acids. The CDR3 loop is CASSRDNNQPQHF. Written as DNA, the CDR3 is TGTGCCAGCAGCCGGGACAACAATCAGCCCCAGCATTTT.

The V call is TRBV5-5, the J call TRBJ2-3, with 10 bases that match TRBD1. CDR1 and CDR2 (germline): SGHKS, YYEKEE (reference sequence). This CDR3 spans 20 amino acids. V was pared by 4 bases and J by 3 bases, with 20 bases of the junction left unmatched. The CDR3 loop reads CASSVPRDRGLAPGTDTQYF. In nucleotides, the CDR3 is TGTGCCAGCAGCGTACCCCGGGACAGGGGCCTTGCACCTGGTACAGATACGCAGTATTTT.

The CDR3 reads CASSFRQGPFVYGYTF. CDR3 DNA: TGTGCCAGCAGCTTCCGACAGGGACCCTTTGTCTATGGCTACACCTTC. This chain joins TRBV7-2 and TRBJ1-2, with 7 bases fitting TRBD1. Germline V lookup: CDR1 SGHTA, CDR2 FQGNSA. V gave up 3 bases and J gave up 4 bases; unmatched junction bases: 11. There are 16 residues in the CDR3.

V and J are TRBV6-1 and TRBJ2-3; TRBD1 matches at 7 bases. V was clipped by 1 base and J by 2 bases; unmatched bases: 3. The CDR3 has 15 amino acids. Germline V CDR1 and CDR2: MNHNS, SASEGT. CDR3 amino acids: CASSEVGQYTDTQYF. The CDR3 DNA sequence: TGTGCCAGCAGTGAAGTGGGACAGTACACAGATACGCAGTATTTT.

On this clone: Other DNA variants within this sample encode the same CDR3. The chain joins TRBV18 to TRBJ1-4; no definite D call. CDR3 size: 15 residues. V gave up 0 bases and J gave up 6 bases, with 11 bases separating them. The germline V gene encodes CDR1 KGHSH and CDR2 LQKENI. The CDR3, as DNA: TGTGCCAGCTCACCACCAGCGGGGTTGGATGAAAAACTGTTTTTT. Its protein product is CASSPPAGLDEKLFF.

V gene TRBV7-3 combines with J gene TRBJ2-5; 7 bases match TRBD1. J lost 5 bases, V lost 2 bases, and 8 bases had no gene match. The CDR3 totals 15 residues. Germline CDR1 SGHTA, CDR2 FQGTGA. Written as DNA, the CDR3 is TGTGCCAGCAGCTTAGCGGGTACAGGGGCCGAGACCCAGTACTTC. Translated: CASSLAGTGAETQYF.

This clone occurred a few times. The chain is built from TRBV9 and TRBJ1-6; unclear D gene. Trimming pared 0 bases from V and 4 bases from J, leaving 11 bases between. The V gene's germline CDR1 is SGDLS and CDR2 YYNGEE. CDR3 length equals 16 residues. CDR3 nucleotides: TGTGCCAGCAGCGTAGAGCCAAGCAATTATAATTCACCCCTCCACTTT. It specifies CASSVEPSNYNSPLHF.

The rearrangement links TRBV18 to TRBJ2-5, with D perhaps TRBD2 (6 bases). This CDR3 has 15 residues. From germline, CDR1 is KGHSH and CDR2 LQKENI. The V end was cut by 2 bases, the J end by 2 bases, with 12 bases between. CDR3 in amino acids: CASSPAGGRQETQYF. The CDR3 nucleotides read TGTGCCAGCTCACCAGCAGGAGGGAGGCAAGAGACCCAGTACTTC.

Here the CDR3 reads CASSFQGSSNTGELFF. The DNA for the CDR3 is TGTGCCAGCAGTTTTCAGGGCAGTTCGAACACCGGGGAGCTGTTTTTT. The gene calls are TRBV27 and TRBJ2-2, with D possibly matching TRBD1 (5 bases). Per germline, CDR1 MNHEY and CDR2 SMNVEV (reference sequence). Trimming removed 3 bases from V and 0 bases from J, with 11 bases in between. This CDR3 contains 16 residues.

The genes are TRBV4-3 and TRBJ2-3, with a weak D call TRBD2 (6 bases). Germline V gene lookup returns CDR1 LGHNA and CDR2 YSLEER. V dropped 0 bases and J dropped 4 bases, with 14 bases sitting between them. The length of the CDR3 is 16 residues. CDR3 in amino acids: CASSQDGGRRADTQYF. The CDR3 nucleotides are TGCGCCAGCAGCCAAGATGGCGGGCGGAGGGCAGATACGCAGTATTTT.

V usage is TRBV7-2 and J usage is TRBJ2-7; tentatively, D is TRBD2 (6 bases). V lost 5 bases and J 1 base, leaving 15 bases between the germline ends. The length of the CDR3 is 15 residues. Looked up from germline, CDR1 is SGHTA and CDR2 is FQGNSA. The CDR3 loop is CASSKRRGGSYEQYF. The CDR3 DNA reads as TGTGCCAGCAGCAAAAGGCGGGGCGGTTCCTACGAGCAGTACTTC.

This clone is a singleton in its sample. The CDR3: CASSQRQGAVAVNSPLHF. The DNA for the CDR3 is TGCGCCAGCAGTCAGAGACAGGGGGCAGTGGCGGTTAATTCACCCCTCCACTTT. V and J are TRBV23-1 and TRBJ1-6; 10 bases map to TRBD1. TRBV23-1 is noted as an ORF with a role that remains uncertain. J was trimmed by 6 bases and V by 3 bases; bases with no gene match: 11. The CDR3 has 18 residues.

The CDR3 protein is CASSDQGVTGELFF. CDR3 nucleotide sequence: TGTGCCAGCAGTGATCAGGGGGTCACCGGGGAGCTGTTTTTT. The V call is TRBV2, the J call TRBJ2-2; 7 bases agree with TRBD1. Germline V gene lookup returns CDR1 SNHLY and CDR2 FYNNEI. The ends lost 3 bases at V and 4 bases at J; junction bases unmatched: 2. This CDR3 contains 14 residues.

CDR3 sequence: CASSMTGPPYGYTF. CDR3 nucleotides: TGCGCCAGCAGCATGACAGGCCCGCCTTATGGCTACACCTTC. This chain links TRBV5-1 with TRBJ1-2; D may be TRBD1 (6 bases). Germline-derived CDR1 and CDR2 are SGHRS and YFSETQ. This CDR3 comprises 14 residues. V lost 4 bases, J lost 5 bases, and 15 bases lay in between.

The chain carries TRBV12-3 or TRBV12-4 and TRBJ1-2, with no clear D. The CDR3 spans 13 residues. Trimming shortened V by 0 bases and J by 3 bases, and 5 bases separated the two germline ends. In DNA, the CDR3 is TGTGCCAGCAGTTTAGCTGAGGACTATGGCTACACCTTC. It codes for CASSLAEDYGYTF.

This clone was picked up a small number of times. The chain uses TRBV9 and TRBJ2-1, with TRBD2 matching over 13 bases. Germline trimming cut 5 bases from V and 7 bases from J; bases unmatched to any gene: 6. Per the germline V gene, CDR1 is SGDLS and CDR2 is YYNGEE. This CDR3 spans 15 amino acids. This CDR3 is CASSTTSGGLNEQFF. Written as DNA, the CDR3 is TGTGCCAGCAGTACGACTAGCGGGGGGTTAAATGAGCAGTTCTTC.

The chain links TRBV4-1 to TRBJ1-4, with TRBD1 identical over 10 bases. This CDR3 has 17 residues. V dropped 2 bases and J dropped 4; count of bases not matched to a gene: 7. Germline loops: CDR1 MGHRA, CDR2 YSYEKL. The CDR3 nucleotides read TGCGCCAGCAGCCAAAAGGGACAGGGGCTCTTTAATGAAAAACTGTTTTTT. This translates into CASSQKGQGLFNEKLFF.

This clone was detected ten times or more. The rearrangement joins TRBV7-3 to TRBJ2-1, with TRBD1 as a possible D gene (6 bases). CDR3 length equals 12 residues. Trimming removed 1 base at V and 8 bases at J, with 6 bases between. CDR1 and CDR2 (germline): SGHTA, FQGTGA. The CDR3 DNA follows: TGTGCCAGCAGCTTAAGACAGGATGAGCAGTTCTTC. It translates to CASSLRQDEQFF.

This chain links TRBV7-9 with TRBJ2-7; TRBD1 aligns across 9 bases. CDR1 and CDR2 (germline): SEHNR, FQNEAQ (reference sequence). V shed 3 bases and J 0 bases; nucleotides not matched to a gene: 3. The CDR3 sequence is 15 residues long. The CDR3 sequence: CASSFGQGSSYEQYF. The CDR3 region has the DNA TGTGCCAGCAGCTTCGGACAGGGGAGCTCCTACGAGCAGTACTTC.